This TCR beta chain was sequenced during a study of cytomegalovirus exposure and HLA in healthy donors. Study-wide points: The productive fraction for most TCR beta V segments was about 87% or about 30% in an earlier analysis.

There are 16 residues in the CDR3. The V segment lost 4 bases and the J segment 5 bases; nucleotides outside the gene matches: 14. Germline V lookup: CDR1 KGHSH, CDR2 LQKENI. Turning to this clone: What it binds is unknown.

Primers included in the PCR were 60 Vbeta and 13 Jbeta primers. Method: immunoSEQ multiplex PCR; TCRdb's copy keeps in-frame clones and lacks some. The sample holds around 190,000 clones, around 77% seen once. The receptor comes from a woman in her 30s in good health and CMV-seronegative. The J gene is TRBJ2-7, the V gene TRBV18, with TRBD2 matching 7 bases. Sample: PBMCs. The CDR3: CASSQSPTGGGNEQYF. The CDR3 bases are TGTGCCAGCTCACAGTCCCCAACGGGAGGTGGTAACGAGCAGTACTTC.